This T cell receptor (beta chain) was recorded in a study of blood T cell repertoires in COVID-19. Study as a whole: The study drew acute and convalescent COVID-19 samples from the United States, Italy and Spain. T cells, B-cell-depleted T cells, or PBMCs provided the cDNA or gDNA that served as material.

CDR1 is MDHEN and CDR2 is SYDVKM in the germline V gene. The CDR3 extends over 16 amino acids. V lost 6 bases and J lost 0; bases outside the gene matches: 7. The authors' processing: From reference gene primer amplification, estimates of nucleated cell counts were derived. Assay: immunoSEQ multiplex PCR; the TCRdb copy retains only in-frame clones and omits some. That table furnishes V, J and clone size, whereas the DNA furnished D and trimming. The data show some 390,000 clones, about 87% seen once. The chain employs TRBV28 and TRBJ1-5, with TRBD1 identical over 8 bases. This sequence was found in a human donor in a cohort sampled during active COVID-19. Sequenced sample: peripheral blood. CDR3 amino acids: CASRHGTGDSNQPQHF. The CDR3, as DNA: TGTGCCAGCAGGCACGGGACAGGAGATAGCAATCAGCCCCAGCATTTT.